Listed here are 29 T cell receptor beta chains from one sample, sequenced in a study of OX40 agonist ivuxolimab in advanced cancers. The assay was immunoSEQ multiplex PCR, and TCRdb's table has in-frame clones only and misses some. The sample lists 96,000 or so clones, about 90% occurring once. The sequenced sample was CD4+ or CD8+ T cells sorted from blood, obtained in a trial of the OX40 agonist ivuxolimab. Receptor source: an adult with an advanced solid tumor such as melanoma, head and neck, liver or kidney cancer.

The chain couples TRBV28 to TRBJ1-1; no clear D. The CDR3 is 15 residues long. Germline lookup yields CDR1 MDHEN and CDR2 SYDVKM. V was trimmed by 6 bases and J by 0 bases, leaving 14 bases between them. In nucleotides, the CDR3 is TGTGCCAGCAGCCGCCCCGGCAGAATGAACACTGAAGCTTTCTTT. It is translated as CASSRPGRMNTEAFF.

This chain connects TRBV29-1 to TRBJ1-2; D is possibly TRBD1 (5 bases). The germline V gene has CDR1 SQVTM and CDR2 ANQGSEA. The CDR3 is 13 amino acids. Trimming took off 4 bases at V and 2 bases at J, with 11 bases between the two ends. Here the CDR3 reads CSVGRDRNYGYTF. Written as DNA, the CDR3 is TGCAGCGTTGGCAGGGACCGAAACTATGGCTACACCTTC.

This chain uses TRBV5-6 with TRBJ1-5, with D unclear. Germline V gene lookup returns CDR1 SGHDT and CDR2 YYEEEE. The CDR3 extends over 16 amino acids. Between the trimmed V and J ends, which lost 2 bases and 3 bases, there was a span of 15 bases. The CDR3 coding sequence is TGTGCCAGCAGCTTCTCCCGCGGAGTATACAATCAGCCCCAGCATTTT. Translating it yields CASSFSRGVYNQPQHF.

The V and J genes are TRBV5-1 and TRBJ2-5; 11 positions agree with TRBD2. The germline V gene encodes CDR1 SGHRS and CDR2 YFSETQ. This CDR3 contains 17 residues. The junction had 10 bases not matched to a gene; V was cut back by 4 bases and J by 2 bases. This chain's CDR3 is CASSGWTSGSAQETQYF. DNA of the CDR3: TGCGCCAGCAGCGGCTGGACTAGCGGGTCAGCACAAGAGACCCAGTACTTC.

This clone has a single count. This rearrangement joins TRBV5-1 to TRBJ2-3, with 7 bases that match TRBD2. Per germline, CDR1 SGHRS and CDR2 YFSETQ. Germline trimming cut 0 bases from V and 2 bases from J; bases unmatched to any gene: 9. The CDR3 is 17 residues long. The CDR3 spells CASSLGGRGTFTDTQYF. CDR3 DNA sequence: TGCGCCAGCAGCTTGGGCGGGAGAGGGACCTTCACAGATACGCAGTATTTT.

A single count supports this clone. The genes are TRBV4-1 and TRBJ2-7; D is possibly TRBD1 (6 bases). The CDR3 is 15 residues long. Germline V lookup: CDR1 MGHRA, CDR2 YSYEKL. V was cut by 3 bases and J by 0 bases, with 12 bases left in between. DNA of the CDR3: TGCGCCAGCAGCCACAGGGGTCTTAGCTCCTACGAGCAGTACTTC. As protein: CASSHRGLSSYEQYF.

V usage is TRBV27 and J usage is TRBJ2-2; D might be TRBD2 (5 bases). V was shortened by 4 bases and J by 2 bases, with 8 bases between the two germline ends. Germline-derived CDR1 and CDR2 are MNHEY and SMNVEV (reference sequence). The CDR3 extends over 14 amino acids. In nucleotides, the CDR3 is TGTGCCAGCAGTTCCGGGATTAACACCGGGGAGCTGTTTTTT. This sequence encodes CASSSGINTGELFF.

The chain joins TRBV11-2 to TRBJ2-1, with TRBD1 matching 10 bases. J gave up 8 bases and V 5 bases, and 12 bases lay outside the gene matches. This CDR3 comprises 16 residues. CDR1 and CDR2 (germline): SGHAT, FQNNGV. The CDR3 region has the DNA TGTGCCAGCAGCCCAACGACAGGGGGCCTGCTGGATGAGCAGTTCTTC. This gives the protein CASSPTTGGLLDEQFF.

CDR3 nucleotides: TGTGGGTCCTATACGAACACCGGGGAGCTGTTTTTT. Amino acid sequence: CGSYTNTGELFF. The chain is built from TRBV7-9 and TRBJ2-2, with D uncertain. Germline V lookup: CDR1 SEHNR, CDR2 FQNEAQ (reference sequence). This CDR3 region has 12 residues.

The CDR3 DNA follows: TGTGCCAGCAGCCAGTACGGGGTTGAAAAACTGTTTTTT. Translation: CASSQYGVEKLFF. The gene calls are TRBV11-1 and TRBJ1-4; D remains unclear. CDR1 SGHAT and CDR2 FQDESV come from the germline V gene (reference sequence). CDR3 length: 13 amino acids. Trimming pared 5 bases from V and 7 bases from J, leaving 11 bases between.

The DNA of the CDR3 is TGTGCCAGCAGCGACCACAGGGAACGGCCCCAGCATTTT. Residues: CASSDHRERPQHF. The chain uses TRBV7-9 and TRBJ1-5, with D possibly being TRBD1 (6 bases). CDR1 SEHNR and CDR2 FQNEAQ come from the germline V gene (reference sequence). Trimming took 5 bases from V and 9 from J, leaving 14 bases between them. This CDR3 region has 13 residues. Using reference TRBV7-9 and TRBJ1-5 for the parts outside the CDR3, the full variable domain is DTGVSQNPRHKITKRGQNVTFRCDPISEHNRLYWYRQTLGQGPEFLTYFQNEAQLEKSRLLSDRFSAERPKGSFSTLEIQRTEQGDSAMYLCASSDHRERPQHFGDGTRLSIL.

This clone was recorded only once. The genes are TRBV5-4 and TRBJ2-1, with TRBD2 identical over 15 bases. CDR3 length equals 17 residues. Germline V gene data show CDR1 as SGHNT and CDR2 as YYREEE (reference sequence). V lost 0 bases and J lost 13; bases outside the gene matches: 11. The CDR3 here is CASSLAVGGLAGGGQFF. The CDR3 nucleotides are TGTGCCAGCAGCTTGGCCGTCGGGGGACTAGCGGGAGGTGGACAGTTCTTC.

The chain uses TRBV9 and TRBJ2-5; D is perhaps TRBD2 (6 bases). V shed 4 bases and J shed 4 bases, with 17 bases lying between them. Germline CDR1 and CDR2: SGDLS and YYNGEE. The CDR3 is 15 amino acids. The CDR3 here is CASSSGAYTAETQYF. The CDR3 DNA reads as TGTGCCAGCAGCTCGGGAGCGTACACTGCAGAGACCCAGTACTTC. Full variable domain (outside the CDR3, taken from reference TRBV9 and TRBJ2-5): DSGVTQTPKHLITATGQRVTLRCSPRSGDLSVYWYQQSLDQGLQFLIQYYNGEERAKGNILERFSAQQFPDLHSELNLSSLELGDSALYFCASSSGAYTAETQYFGPGTRLLVL.

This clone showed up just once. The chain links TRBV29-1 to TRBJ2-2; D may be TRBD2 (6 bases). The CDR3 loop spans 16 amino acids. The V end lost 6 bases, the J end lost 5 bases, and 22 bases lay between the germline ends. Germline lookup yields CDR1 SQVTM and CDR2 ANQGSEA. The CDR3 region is CSVLWRREGSTGELFF. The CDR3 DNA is TGCAGCGTGTTGTGGAGGAGGGAAGGGTCGACCGGGGAGCTGTTTTTT.

The CDR3 reads CASSTRGLAGDMASTDTQYF. The CDR3 bases are TGTGCCAGCAGCACCCGGGGACTAGCGGGTGATATGGCTAGCACAGATACGCAGTATTTT. This sequence joins TRBV11-3 and TRBJ2-3; 12 positions agree with TRBD2. Germline lookup yields CDR1 SGHNT and CDR2 YENEEA. CDR3 length: 20 amino acids. After removal of 5 bases from V and 0 bases from J, the junction contained 15 bases not matched to a gene. Full variable domain (missing parts from reference TRBV11-3 and TRBJ2-3): EAGVVQSPRYKIIEKKQPVAFWCNPISGHNTLYWYLQNLGQGPELLIRYENEEAVDDSQLPKDRFSAERLKGVDSTLKIQPAELGDSAVYLCASSTRGLAGDMASTDTQYFGPGTRLTVL.

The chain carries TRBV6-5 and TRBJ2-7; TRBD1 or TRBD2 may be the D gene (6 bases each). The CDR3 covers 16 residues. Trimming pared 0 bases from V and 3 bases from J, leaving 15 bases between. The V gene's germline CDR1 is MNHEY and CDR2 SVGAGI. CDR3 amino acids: CASSYSRGAGHYEQYF. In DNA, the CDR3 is TGTGCCAGCAGTTACTCGAGGGGGGCAGGGCACTACGAGCAGTACTTC.

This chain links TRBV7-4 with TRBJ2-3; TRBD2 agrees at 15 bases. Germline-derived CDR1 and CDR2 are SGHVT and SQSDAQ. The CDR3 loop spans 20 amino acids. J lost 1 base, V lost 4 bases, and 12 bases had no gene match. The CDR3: CASSCGRRTSGRAGTDTQYF. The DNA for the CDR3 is TGTGCCAGCAGCTGTGGTCGTAGGACTAGCGGGAGGGCCGGCACAGATACGCAGTATTTT.

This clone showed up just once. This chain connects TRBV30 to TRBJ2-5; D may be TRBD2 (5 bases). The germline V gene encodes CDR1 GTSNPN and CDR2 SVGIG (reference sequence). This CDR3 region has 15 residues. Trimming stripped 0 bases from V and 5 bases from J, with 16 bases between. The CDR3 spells CAWSVGLPIGETQYF. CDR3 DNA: TGTGCCTGGAGTGTAGGACTCCCAATAGGCGAGACCCAGTACTTC.

CDR3 in DNA: TGTGCCAGCAGCCCTCTAGCGGGAGGCACAGATACGCAGTATTTT. It codes for CASSPLAGGTDTQYF. The chain has TRBV5-6 and TRBJ2-3, with 10 bases matching TRBD2. CDR3 length: 15 amino acids. The germline V gene encodes CDR1 SGHDT and CDR2 YYEEEE. V shed 4 bases and J 1 base; nucleotides not matched to a gene: 3.

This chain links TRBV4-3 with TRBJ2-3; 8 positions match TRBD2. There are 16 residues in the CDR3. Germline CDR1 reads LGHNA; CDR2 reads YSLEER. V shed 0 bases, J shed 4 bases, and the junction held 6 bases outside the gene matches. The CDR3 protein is CASSQENGRAADTQYF. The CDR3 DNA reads TGCGCCAGCAGCCAAGAGAACGGGAGGGCCGCAGATACGCAGTATTTT.

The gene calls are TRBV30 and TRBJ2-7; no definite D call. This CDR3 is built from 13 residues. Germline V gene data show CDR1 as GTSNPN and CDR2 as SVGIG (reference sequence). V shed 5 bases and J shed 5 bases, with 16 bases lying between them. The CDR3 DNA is TGTGCCTGGTGGGTTCGTAACGGACACGAGCAGTACTTC. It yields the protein CAWWVRNGHEQYF.

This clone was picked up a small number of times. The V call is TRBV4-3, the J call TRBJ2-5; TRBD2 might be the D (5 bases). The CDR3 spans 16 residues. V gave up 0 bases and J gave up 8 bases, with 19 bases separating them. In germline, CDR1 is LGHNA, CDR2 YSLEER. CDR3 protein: CASSQERVGRPETQYF. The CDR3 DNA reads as TGCGCCAGCAGCCAAGAGCGGGTAGGGCGGCCCGAAACCCAGTACTTC.

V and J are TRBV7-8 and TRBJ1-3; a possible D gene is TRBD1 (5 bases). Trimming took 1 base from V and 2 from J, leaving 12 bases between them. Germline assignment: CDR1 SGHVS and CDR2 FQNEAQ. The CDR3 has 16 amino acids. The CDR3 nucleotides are TGTGCCAGCAGCTTAGGTAGGGGAAGAACTGGAAACACCATATATTTT. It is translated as CASSLGRGRTGNTIYF. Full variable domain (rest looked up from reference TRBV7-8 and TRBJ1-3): GAGVSQSPRYKVAKRGQDVALRCDPISGHVSLFWYQQALGQGPEFLTYFQNEAQLDKSGLPSDRFFAERPEGSVSTLKIQRTQQEDSAVYLCASSLGRGRTGNTIYFGEGSWLTVV.

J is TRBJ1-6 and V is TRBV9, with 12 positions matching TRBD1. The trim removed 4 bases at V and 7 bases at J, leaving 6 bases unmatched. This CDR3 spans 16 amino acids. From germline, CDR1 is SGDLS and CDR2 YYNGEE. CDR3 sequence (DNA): TGTGCCAGCAGCCCCTGGGACAGGGGGCCCAATTCACCCCTCCACTTT. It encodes CASSPWDRGPNSPLHF.

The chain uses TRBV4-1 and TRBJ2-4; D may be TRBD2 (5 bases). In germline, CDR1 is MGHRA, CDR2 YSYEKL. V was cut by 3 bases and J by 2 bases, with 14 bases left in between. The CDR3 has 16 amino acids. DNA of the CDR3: TGCGCCAGCAGCCAGCCGACGGGGTGGCCCAAAAACATTCAGTACTTC. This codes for CASSQPTGWPKNIQYF.

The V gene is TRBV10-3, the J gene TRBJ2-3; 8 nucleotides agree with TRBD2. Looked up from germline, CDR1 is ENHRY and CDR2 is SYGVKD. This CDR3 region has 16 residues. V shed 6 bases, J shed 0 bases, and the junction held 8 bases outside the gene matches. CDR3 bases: TGTGCCATCAGCCTTTTAGCGGGGACTAGCACAGATACGCAGTATTTT. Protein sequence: CAISLLAGTSTDTQYF.

CDR3 protein: CASSLGSARHSPLHF. In nucleotides, the CDR3 is TGCGCCAGCAGCTTGGGTAGTGCCCGCCATTCACCCCTCCACTTT. The chain recombines TRBV5-1 with TRBJ1-6; unclear D gene. The V gene lost 0 bases and the J gene lost 8 bases, with 12 bases spanning the gap. CDR3 size: 15 residues. Germline V gene lookup returns CDR1 SGHRS and CDR2 YFSETQ.

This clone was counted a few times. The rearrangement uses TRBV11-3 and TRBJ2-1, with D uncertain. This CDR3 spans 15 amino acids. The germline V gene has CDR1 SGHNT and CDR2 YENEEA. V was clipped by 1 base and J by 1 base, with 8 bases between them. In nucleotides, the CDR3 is TGTGCCAGCAGCTTAGTTGGGGTATCCTACAATGAGCAGTTCTTC. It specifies CASSLVGVSYNEQFF.

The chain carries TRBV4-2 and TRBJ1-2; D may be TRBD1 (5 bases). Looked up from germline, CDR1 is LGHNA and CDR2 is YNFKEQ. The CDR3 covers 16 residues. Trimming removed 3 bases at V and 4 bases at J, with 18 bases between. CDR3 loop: CASSQASGRSGYGYTF. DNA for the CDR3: TGTGCCAGCAGCCAGGCCTCAGGGCGTTCGGGCTATGGCTACACCTTC.